The 20 T cell receptor beta chains reported below all come from one sample, sequenced in a study of blood T cell repertoires in COVID-19. Repertoires were generated with immunoSEQ multiplex PCR, while TCRdb's copy carries only in-frame clones and drops some. The sample lists approximately 210,000 clones, around 92% occurring once. Sequencing input: peripheral blood. All receptors come from a young man with acute or convalescent COVID-19.

V usage is TRBV20-1 and J usage is TRBJ1-1; D is uncertain. Germline V gene data show CDR1 as DFQATT and CDR2 as SNEGSKA (reference sequence). The ends were cut back, 3 bases at V and 0 bases at J, with 14 bases in the middle. The CDR3 has 15 amino acids. CDR3 bases: TGCAGTGCTAGTCGACACCTAAGAATGAACACTGAAGCTTTCTTT. Protein product: CSASRHLRMNTEAFF.

This clone has a handful of counts. This chain connects TRBV28 to TRBJ1-1, with a weak D call TRBD1 (6 bases). Per the germline V gene, CDR1 is MDHEN and CDR2 is SYDVKM. The CDR3 runs 15 residues. Trimming shortened V by 8 bases and J by 1 base, and 17 bases separated the two germline ends. The CDR3 is CASRTRGRGNTEAFF. The CDR3 region has the DNA TGTGCCAGCCGAACTAGGGGGAGGGGGAACACTGAAGCTTTCTTT.

The gene calls are TRBV6-5 and TRBJ2-7; TRBD1 matches 7 bases. Looked up from germline, CDR1 is MNHEY and CDR2 is SVGAGI. Unmatched junction bases numbered 7, after V lost 2 bases and J lost 3 bases. The CDR3 sequence is 15 residues long. CDR3 bases: TGTGCCAGCAGTTACGGGCAGGGGGTGCTCTACGAGCAGTACTTC. It codes for CASSYGQGVLYEQYF.

The chain combines TRBV19 with TRBJ2-4; TRBD2 might be the D (5 bases). The CDR3 loop spans 16 amino acids. Germline V gives CDR1 LNHDA, CDR2 SQIVND (reference sequence). The V end was cut by 0 bases, the J end by 6 bases, with 15 bases between. The CDR3 nucleotides read TGTGCCAGTAGTATAGATGGTGCCTCGGGGAGAAACATTCAGTACTTC. As protein: CASSIDGASGRNIQYF.

The rearrangement links TRBV5-1 to TRBJ2-7; 11 bases fit TRBD1. This CDR3 contains 15 residues. Per germline, CDR1 SGHRS and CDR2 YFSETQ. The J segment lost 4 bases and the V segment lost 5 bases, leaving 8 bases of the junction unmatched. CDR3 protein: CASSYTGTGGYEQYF. For the CDR3, the DNA is TGCGCCAGCAGTTATACCGGGACAGGGGGTTACGAGCAGTACTTC.

This sequence joins TRBV27 and TRBJ1-5; unclear D gene. There are 15 residues in the CDR3. V lost 3 bases and J 2 bases, leaving 11 bases between the germline ends. Germline values: CDR1 MNHEY, CDR2 SMNVEV (reference sequence). The CDR3 nucleotides read TGTGCCAGCAGTTTTTACTACGGGGGCAATCAGCCCCAGCATTTT. It is translated as CASSFYYGGNQPQHF.

Only one count was recorded for this clone. This specimen includes other DNA sequences encoding the same CDR3. This chain joins TRBV19 and TRBJ1-1; D is perhaps TRBD1 (6 bases). This CDR3 is built from 14 residues. V lost 5 bases to trimming and J lost 0 bases, with 10 bases between them. Germline loops: CDR1 LNHDA, CDR2 SQIVND (reference sequence). CDR3 protein: CASSPQGLNTEAFF. CDR3 in DNA: TGTGCCAGTAGTCCTCAGGGGCTGAACACTGAAGCTTTCTTT.

The chain employs TRBV27 and TRBJ1-2; 7 bases are a match to TRBD1. Germline CDR1 reads MNHEY; CDR2 reads SMNVEV (reference sequence). The CDR3 runs 16 residues. Trimming cost V 0 bases and J 3 bases; bases outside gene matches: 7. DNA for the CDR3: TGTGCCAGCAGTTTATCTTCTGGGACAGAGCACTATGGCTACACCTTC. This sequence encodes CASSLSSGTEHYGYTF.

The chain employs TRBV19 and TRBJ1-1; D ambiguous. Germline CDR1 reads LNHDA; CDR2 reads SQIVND (reference sequence). CDR3 length equals 14 residues. The V and J ends lost 5 bases and 6 bases respectively, with 16 bases between them. CDR3 nucleotide sequence: TGTGCCAGTAGTCCCGGGAGAGAGGGTTCTGAAGCTTTCTTT. This translates into CASSPGREGSEAFF.

The sample holds a few counts of this clone. This chain uses TRBV30 with TRBJ2-7; D gene uncertain. The V gene's germline CDR1 is GTSNPN and CDR2 SVGIG (reference sequence). V was trimmed by 7 bases and J by 2 bases, leaving 12 bases between them. The length of the CDR3 is 12 residues. CDR3 sequence (DNA): TGTGCCTCCTCCCAGGTTACCTACGAGCAGTACTTC. Translation gives CASSQVTYEQYF. The variable domain in full, completed from reference TRBV30 and TRBJ2-7, reads SQTIHQWPATLVQPVGSPLSLECTVEGTSNPNLYWYRQAAGRGLQLLFYSVGIGQISSEVPQNLSASRPQDRQFILSSKKLLLSDSGFYLCASSQVTYEQYFGPGTRLTVT.

The chain combines TRBV28 with TRBJ2-1, with D perhaps TRBD1 (5 bases). CDR1 is MDHEN and CDR2 is SYDVKM in the germline V gene. The CDR3 is 14 residues long. Between the trimmed V and J ends, which lost 7 bases and 8 bases, there was a span of 18 bases. The CDR3 loop reads CASIPRSRGDEQFF. The CDR3 region has the DNA TGTGCCAGCATCCCTAGGAGTAGGGGTGATGAGCAGTTCTTC. The entire variable domain, with the rest obtained from reference TRBV28 and TRBJ2-1, is as follows: DVKVTQSSRYLVKRTGEKVFLECVQDMDHENMFWYRQDPGLGLRLIYFSYDVKMKEKGDIPEGYSVSREKKERFSLILESASTNQTSMYLCASIPRSRGDEQFFGPGTRLTVL.

The J gene is TRBJ2-6, the V gene TRBV19; D not certain. V shed 1 base and J shed 0 bases, with 10 bases lying between them. Germline V gives CDR1 LNHDA, CDR2 SQIVND (reference sequence). The CDR3 extends over 17 amino acids. The CDR3 loop reads CASSIVRASSGANVLTF. For the CDR3, the DNA is TGTGCCAGTAGTATAGTTAGAGCAAGCTCTGGGGCCAACGTCCTGACTTTC.

The V and J genes are TRBV28 and TRBJ1-1, with no clear D. CDR3 length equals 14 residues. Germline CDR1 and CDR2: MDHEN and SYDVKM. The V end was cut by 3 bases, the J end by 2 bases, with 10 bases between. CDR3 sequence: CASSLSTINTEAFF. The DNA of the CDR3 is TGTGCCAGCAGTTTGTCCACTATCAACACTGAAGCTTTCTTT.

A few counts support this clone. The rearrangement links TRBV19 to TRBJ2-2; a possible D gene is TRBD2 (6 bases). V was pared by 1 base and J by 3 bases, with 9 bases between. The germline CDR1 and CDR2 sequences are LNHDA and SQIVND (reference sequence). The CDR3 covers 15 residues. The CDR3 DNA is TGTGCCAGTAGTATAGGAAGCGGGTACACCGGGGAGCTGTTTTTT. It is translated as CASSIGSGYTGELFF.

The rearrangement joins TRBV18 to TRBJ1-4; 10 bases line up with TRBD1. This CDR3 is 15 amino acids long. V was pared by 3 bases and J by 7 bases, with 5 bases of the junction left unmatched. CDR1 KGHSH and CDR2 LQKENI come from the germline V gene. The CDR3 nucleotides are TGTGCCAGCTCACCGCCGGACAGGGGGAGTGAAAAACTGTTTTTT. It specifies CASSPPDRGSEKLFF.

The sample holds a few counts of this clone. The V call is TRBV28, the J call TRBJ1-2, with 9 bases that match TRBD1. This CDR3 region has 15 residues. Trimming removed 11 bases from V and 7 bases from J; junction bases left unmatched: 17. Germline V lookup: CDR1 MDHEN, CDR2 SYDVKM. The CDR3 sequence: CAAREQGALRSGYTF. CDR3 sequence (DNA): TGTGCCGCGAGGGAACAGGGGGCGTTGAGGTCTGGCTACACCTTC.

This clone came up once. The chain links TRBV18 to TRBJ2-3; the match to TRBD1 covers 10 bases. Germline assignment: CDR1 KGHSH and CDR2 LQKENI. The CDR3 spans 16 residues. The V and J ends lost 6 bases and 8 bases, in that order; junction bases with no gene match: 14. The CDR3 bases are TGTGCCAGCTCGCTTGGGACAGGGGTGTTGTTAAGTACGCAGTATTTT. This gives the protein CASSLGTGVLLSTQYF. Drawing the rest from reference TRBV18 and TRBJ2-3, the complete variable domain is NAGVMQNPRHLVRRRGQEARLRCSPMKGHSHVYWYRQLPEEGLKFMVYLQKENIIDESGMPKERFSAEFPKEGPSILRIQQVVRGDSAAYFCASSLGTGVLLSTQYFGPGTRLTVL.

The chain links TRBV5-4 to TRBJ1-2; 7 nucleotides match TRBD1. CDR3 length equals 13 residues. V trimming: 2 bases; J trimming: 9 bases; junction bases outside the gene matches: 7. Per the germline V gene, CDR1 is SGHNT and CDR2 is YYREEE (reference sequence). CDR3 region: CASSFTDRDSYTF. The CDR3 DNA follows: TGTGCCAGCAGCTTTACTGACAGGGATAGCTACACCTTC.

This rearrangement joins TRBV28 to TRBJ2-5; D may be TRBD1 (6 bases). The CDR3 sequence is 15 residues long. Germline assignment: CDR1 MDHEN and CDR2 SYDVKM. Trimming removed 4 bases at V and 2 bases at J, with 14 bases between. In DNA, the CDR3 is TGTGCCAGCAGTTGGGGGCCCACCTCACAAGAGACCCAGTACTTC. Translated: CASSWGPTSQETQYF.

The chain combines TRBV4-1 with TRBJ1-2; D is unresolved. V dropped 4 bases and J dropped 1 base, with 7 bases sitting between them. CDR1 is MGHRA and CDR2 is YSYEKL in the germline V gene. The CDR3 runs to 13 residues. The CDR3: CASSLGVNYGYTF. In DNA form, the CDR3 reads TGCGCCAGCAGCCTAGGAGTTAACTATGGCTACACCTTC.